These 2 T cell receptor beta chains were all obtained from the same sample, sequenced in a study of blood T cell repertoires in COVID-19. The repertoire was sequenced with immunoSEQ multiplex PCR; TCRdb's copy has only in-frame clones and lacks some. The sample carries some 150,000 clones, approximately 89% recorded once. Material: peripheral blood. These TCRs come from a human donor in a cohort sampled during active COVID-19.

In this sample, this clone turned up a few times. The chain is built from TRBV27 and TRBJ1-5, with D possibly TRBD1 on 5 matching bases. Between the trimmed V and J ends, which lost 6 bases and 0 bases, there was a span of 15 bases. This CDR3 region has 16 residues. Germline V gene lookup returns CDR1 MNHEY and CDR2 SMNVEV (reference sequence). DNA of the CDR3: TGTGCCAGCAGGTTCACAGGCACCTATAGCAATCAGCCCCAGCATTTT. As protein: CASRFTGTYSNQPQHF.

This chain links TRBV15 with TRBJ1-3; D is uncertain. V was pared by 1 base and J by 0 bases, with 19 bases between. This CDR3 has 19 residues. Germline lookup yields CDR1 LNHNV and CDR2 YYDKDF (reference sequence). For the CDR3, the DNA is TGTGCCACCAGCAGAGTTCTGCCAGGTCCGGAAATCTCTGGAAACACCATATATTTT. Its translation: CATSRVLPGPEISGNTIYF.